The entry below describes one T cell receptor beta chain. These data belong to a study of blood T cell repertoires in COVID-19. Study background: Researchers got acute and convalescent COVID-19 samples from the United States, Italy and Spain. The cDNA or gDNA used as material had been derived from T cells, B-cell-depleted T cells, or PBMCs.

Seattle patients were enrolled during active infection and followed longitudinally. Original data processing: Amplified reference gene primers provided the basis for estimating nucleated cell counts. TCRdb's copy holds only in-frame clones and misses some; the assay was immunoSEQ multiplex PCR. V and J calls plus clone size are reproduced from that table; the DNA served to infer D and trimming. The sample has 330,000 or so clones; roughly 87% are singletons. Sequencing was done on a sample of peripheral blood. The clonotype was recovered from a man aged 25 to 45 with COVID-19, enrolled during active disease.

The CDR3 DNA sequence: TGCGCCAGCAGCTCCCAAGGACAGGGGATGTCGGATACGCAGTATTTT. Encoded protein: CASSSQGQGMSDTQYF. The chain uses TRBV5-1 and TRBJ2-3; TRBD1 matches at 9 bases. CDR1 and CDR2 (germline): SGHRS, YFSETQ. Trimming removed 3 bases from V and 6 bases from J; junction bases left unmatched: 11. This CDR3 contains 16 residues.